The T cell receptor beta chain described here comes from a study of beta chain features in type 1 diabetes. Whole-study results and caveats: Within each of all four CD4+ subsets, Type 1 diabetes patients had TCRB CDR3s that were moderately but significantly shorter. High-TCR-expressing cells could be over-represented by cDNA sequencing.

Central memory, naive, regulatory and stem cell-like memory CD4+ cells were sorted by CD45RO/CCR7/CD25/CD127/CD95/CD27. V lost 0 bases and J lost 1, with 9 bases in between. This CDR3 spans 15 amino acids. CDR1 is SGHRS and CDR2 is YFSETQ in the germline V gene. In the case of this clone: Antigen: not known.

As every portion of the isolated RNA was reverse transcribed, the sequencing read expressed TCRB transcripts. Read totals for stem cell-like memory T cell samples averaged roughly 910,000. TCRdb keeps only in-frame clones here, not all; method: immunoSEQ multiplex PCR. The sample contains some 22,000 clones, about three fifths of which appear only once. The sequence was obtained from a young man with type 1 diabetes. Sequencing was done on a sample of stem cell memory CD4+ T cells from blood. The V call is TRBV5-1, the J call TRBJ2-3, with D perhaps matching TRBD1 (5 bases). CDR3 in amino acids: CASSLGMTGTDTQYF. CDR3 in DNA: TGCGCCAGCAGCTTGGGCATGACAGGCACAGATACGCAGTATTTT.